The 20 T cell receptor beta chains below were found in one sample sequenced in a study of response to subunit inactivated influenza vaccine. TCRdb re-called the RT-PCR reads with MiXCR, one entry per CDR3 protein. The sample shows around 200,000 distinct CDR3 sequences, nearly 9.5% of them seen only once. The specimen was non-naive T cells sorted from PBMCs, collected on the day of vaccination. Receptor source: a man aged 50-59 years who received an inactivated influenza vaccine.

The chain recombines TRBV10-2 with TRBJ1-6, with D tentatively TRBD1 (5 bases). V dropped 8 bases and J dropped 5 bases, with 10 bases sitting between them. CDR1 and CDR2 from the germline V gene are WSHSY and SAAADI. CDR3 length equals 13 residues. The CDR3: CASSRVNNSPLHF. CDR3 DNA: TGCGCCAGCTCCAGGGTCAATAATTCACCCCTCCACTTT.

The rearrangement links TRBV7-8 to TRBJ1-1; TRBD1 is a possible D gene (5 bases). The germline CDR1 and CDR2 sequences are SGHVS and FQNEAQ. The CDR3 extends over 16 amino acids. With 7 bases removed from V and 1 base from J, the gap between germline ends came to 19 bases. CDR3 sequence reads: CASTKLGGGTNTEAFF. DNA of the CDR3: TGTGCCAGCACCAAACTTGGGGGGGGAACGAACACTGAAGCTTTCTTT.

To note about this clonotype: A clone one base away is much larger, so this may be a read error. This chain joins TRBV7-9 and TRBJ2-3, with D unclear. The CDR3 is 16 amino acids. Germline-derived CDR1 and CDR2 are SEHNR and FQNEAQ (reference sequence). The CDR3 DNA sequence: TGTGCCAGCAGCCTACTTGGGGATATTAGCACAGATATGCAGTATTTT. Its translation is CASSLLGDISTDMQYF.

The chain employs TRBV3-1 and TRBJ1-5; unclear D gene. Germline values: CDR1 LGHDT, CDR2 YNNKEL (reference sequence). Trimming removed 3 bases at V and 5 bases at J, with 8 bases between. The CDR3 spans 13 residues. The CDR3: CASSHGGYQPQHF. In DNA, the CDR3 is TGTGCCAGCAGCCACGGCGGCTATCAGCCCCAGCATTTT.

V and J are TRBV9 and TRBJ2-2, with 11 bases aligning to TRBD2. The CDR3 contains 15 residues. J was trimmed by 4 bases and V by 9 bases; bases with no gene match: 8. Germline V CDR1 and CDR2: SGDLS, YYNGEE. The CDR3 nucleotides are TGTGCCATCTGGGGGGGGACTAGCGGCACCGGGGAGCTGTTTTTT. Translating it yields CAIWGGTSGTGELFF. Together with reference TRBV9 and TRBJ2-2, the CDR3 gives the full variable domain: DSGVTQTPKHLITATGQRVTLRCSPRSGDLSVYWYQQSLDQGLQFLIQYYNGEERAKGNILERFSAQQFPDLHSELNLSSLELGDSALYFCAIWGGTSGTGELFFGEGSRLTVL.

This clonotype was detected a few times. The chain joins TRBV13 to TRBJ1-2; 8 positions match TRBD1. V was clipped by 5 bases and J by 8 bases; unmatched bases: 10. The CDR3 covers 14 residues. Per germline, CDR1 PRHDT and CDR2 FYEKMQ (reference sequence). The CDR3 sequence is CASSTTGGSGGYTF. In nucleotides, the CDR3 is TGTGCCAGCAGCACCACAGGGGGATCTGGGGGCTACACCTTC.

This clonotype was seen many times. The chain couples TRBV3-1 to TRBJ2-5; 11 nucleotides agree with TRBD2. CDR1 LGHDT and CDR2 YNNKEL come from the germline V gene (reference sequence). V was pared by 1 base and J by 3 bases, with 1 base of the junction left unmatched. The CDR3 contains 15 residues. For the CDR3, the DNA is TGTGCCAGCAGCCAAGGACTAGCGGGGAAAGAGACCCAGTACTTC. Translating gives CASSQGLAGKETQYF.

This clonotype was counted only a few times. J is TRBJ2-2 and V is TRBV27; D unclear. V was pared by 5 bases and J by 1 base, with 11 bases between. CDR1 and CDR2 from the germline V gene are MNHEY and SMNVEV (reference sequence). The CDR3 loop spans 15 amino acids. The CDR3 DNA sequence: TGTGCCAGCAGTCTGTTAGACGGGAACACCGGGGAGCTGTTTTTT. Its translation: CASSLLDGNTGELFF.

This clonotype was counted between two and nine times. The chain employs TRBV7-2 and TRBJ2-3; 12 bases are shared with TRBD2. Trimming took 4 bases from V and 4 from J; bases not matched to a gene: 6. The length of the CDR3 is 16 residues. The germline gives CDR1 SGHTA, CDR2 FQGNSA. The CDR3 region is CASSYASGGAADTQYF. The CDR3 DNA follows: TGTGCCAGCAGCTATGCTAGCGGGGGGGCCGCAGATACGCAGTATTTT. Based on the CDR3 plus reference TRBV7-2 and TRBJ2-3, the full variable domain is GAGVSQSPSNKVTEKGKDVELRCDPISGHTALYWYRQSLGQGLEFLIYFQGNSAPDKSGLPSDRFSAERTGGSVSTLTIQRTQQEDSAVYLCASSYASGGAADTQYFGPGTRLTVL.

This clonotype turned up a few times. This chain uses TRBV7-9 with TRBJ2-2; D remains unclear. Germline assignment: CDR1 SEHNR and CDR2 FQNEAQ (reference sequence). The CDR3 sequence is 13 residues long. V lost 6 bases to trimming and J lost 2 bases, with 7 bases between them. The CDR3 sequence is CASRYDNTGELFF. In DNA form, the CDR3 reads TGTGCCAGCAGATATGACAACACCGGGGAGCTGTTTTTT.

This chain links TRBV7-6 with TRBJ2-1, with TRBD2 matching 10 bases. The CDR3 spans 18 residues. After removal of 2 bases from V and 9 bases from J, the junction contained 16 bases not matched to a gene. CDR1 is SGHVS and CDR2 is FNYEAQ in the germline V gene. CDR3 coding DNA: TGTGCCAGCAGCTTACTCACCCCGGCTAGCGGGGGAAGGATTGAGCAGTTCTTC. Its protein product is CASSLLTPASGGRIEQFF. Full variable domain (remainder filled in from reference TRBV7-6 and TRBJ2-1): GAGVSQSPRYKVTKRGQDVALRCDPISGHVSLYWYRQALGQGPEFLTYFNYEAQQDKSGLPNDRFSAERPEGSISTLTIQRTEQRDSAMYRCASSLLTPASGGRIEQFFGPGTRLTVL.

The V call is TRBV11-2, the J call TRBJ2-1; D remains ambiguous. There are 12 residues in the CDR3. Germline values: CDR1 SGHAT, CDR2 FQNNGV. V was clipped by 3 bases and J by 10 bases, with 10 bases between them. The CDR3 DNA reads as TGTGCCAGCAGCTTTGCGACCCTAGAGCAGTTCTTC. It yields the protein CASSFATLEQFF.

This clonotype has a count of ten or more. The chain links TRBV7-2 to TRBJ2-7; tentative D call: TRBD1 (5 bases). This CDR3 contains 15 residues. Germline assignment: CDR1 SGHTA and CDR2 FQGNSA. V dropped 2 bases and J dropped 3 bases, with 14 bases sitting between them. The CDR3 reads CASSLQGARGYEQYF. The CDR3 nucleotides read TGTGCCAGCAGCTTACAAGGGGCGCGAGGCTACGAGCAGTACTTC.

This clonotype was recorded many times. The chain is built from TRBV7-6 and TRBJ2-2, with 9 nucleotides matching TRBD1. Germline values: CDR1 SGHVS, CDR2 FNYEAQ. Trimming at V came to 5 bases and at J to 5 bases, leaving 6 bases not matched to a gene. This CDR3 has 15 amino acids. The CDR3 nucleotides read TGTGCCAGCAGCCCTTGGACAGGGGAGACCGGGGAGCTGTTTTTT. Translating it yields CASSPWTGETGELFF.

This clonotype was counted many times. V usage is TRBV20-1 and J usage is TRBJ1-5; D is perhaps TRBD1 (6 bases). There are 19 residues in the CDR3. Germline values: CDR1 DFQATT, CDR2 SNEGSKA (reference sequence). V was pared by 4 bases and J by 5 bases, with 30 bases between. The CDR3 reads CSAIDLSTGHLLWHQPQHF. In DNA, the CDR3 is TGCAGTGCTATAGATCTATCGACGGGACACCTTTTATGGCATCAGCCCCAGCATTTT.

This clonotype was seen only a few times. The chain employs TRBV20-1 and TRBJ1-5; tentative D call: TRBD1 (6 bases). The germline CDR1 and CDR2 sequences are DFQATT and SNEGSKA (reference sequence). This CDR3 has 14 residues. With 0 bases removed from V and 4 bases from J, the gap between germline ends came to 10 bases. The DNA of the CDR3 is TGCAGTGCTAGAGAAGGGGGGGGAAATCAGCCCCAGCATTTT. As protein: CSAREGGGNQPQHF.

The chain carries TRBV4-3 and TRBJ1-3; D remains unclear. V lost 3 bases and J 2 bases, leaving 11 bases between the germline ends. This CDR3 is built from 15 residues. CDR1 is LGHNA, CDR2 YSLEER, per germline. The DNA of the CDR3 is TGCGCCAGCAGCCAGTCTAAACTCCCTGGAAACACCATATATTTT. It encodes CASSQSKLPGNTIYF.

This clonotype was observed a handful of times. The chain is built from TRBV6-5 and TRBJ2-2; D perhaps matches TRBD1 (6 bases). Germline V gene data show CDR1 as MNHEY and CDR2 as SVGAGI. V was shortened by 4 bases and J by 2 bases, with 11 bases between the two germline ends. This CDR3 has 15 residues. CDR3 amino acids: CASSLQGFNTGELFF. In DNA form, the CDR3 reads TGTGCCAGCAGTTTACAGGGATTTAACACCGGGGAGCTGTTTTTT.

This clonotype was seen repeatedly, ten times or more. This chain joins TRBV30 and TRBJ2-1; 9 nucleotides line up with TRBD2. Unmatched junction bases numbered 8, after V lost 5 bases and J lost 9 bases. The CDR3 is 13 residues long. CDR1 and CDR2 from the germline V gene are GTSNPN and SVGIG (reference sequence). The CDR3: CAWASGGSGEQFF. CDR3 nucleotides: TGTGCCTGGGCCAGCGGGGGGTCTGGTGAGCAGTTCTTC. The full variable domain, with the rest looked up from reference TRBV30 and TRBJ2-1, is SQTIHQWPATLVQPVGSPLSLECTVEGTSNPNLYWYRQAAGRGLQLLFYSVGIGQISSEVPQNLSASRPQDRQFILSSKKLLLSDSGFYLCAWASGGSGEQFFGPGTRLTVL.

The CDR3 nucleotides read TGTGCCAGCAGTCGCCGCGAGGGTGGCTATGGCTACACCTTC. Its protein is CASSRREGGYGYTF. The V gene is TRBV27, the J gene TRBJ1-2; D unresolved. CDR1 MNHEY and CDR2 SMNVEV come from the germline V gene (reference sequence). V shed 5 bases and J shed 4 bases, with 14 bases lying between them. The CDR3 has 14 amino acids.